The 22 T cell receptor beta chains listed next were all sequenced from one sample in a study of blood T cells in healthy people across ages. The second PCR ran roughly 6 to 11 cycles with a sample-barcoded 5' primer and J-beta primers. TCRdb fed the 5' RACE reads into MiXCR, producing one record per CDR3 protein. Here the sample spans 540,000 or so distinct CDR3 sequences, roughly 48% being singletons. The sample was blood. These receptors were collected from a man older than 75 in good health.

The table lists this clonotype with a few counts. The genes are TRBV7-3 and TRBJ2-1; D may correspond to TRBD1 or TRBD2 (5 bases each). V lost 5 bases and J lost 9, with 23 bases in between. Per germline, CDR1 SGHTA and CDR2 FQGTGA. CDR3 length: 16 amino acids. The CDR3 sequence: CASSLTARGARGEQFF. DNA for the CDR3: TGTGCCAGCAGCCTCACGGCCAGAGGGGCTAGAGGTGAGCAGTTCTTC.

The gene calls are TRBV7-2 and TRBJ2-1, with 11 bases identical to TRBD2. CDR3 size: 15 residues. J was trimmed by 5 bases and V by 2 bases; bases with no gene match: 2. The germline V gene encodes CDR1 SGHTA and CDR2 FQGNSA. CDR3 sequence reads: CASSLTSGSHNEQFF. CDR3 nucleotides: TGTGCCAGCAGCTTAACTAGCGGGAGTCACAATGAGCAGTTCTTC.

The gene calls are TRBV6-5 and TRBJ1-1; 9 nucleotides line up with TRBD1. Germline CDR1 is MNHEY and CDR2 is SVGAGI. The V gene end was trimmed by 4 bases and the J gene end by 1 base; junction bases not matched to a gene: 13. The CDR3 spans 18 residues. The CDR3 here is CASSWDRVTVSGNTEAFF. The CDR3 DNA reads as TGTGCCAGCAGTTGGGACAGGGTGACGGTATCAGGGAACACTGAAGCTTTCTTT.

The V call is TRBV4-2, the J call TRBJ1-2; no clear D. This CDR3 region has 14 residues. Trimming took 4 bases from V and 0 from J, leaving 9 bases between them. Germline loops: CDR1 LGHNA, CDR2 YNFKEQ. The CDR3 protein is CASSPGAANYGYTF. The CDR3 nucleotides read TGTGCCAGCAGCCCCGGTGCAGCTAACTATGGCTACACCTTC.

The chain employs TRBV29-1 and TRBJ2-1; D not certain. Looked up from germline, CDR1 is SQVTM and CDR2 is ANQGSEA. The CDR3 is 12 amino acids. V dropped 4 bases and J dropped 6 bases, with 10 bases sitting between them. The chain's CDR3 is CSVVWAFNEQFF. The CDR3 DNA reads as TGCAGCGTTGTGTGGGCTTTCAATGAGCAGTTCTTC.

This chain links TRBV4-3 with TRBJ1-6, with D uncertain. CDR1 is LGHNA and CDR2 is YSLEER in the germline V gene. The CDR3 is made up of 16 amino acids. The V and J ends lost 4 bases and 7 bases respectively, with 17 bases between them. The DNA of the CDR3 is TGCGCCAGCAGCCCGCAACCTAGAATTGGAAATTCACCCCTCCACTTT. The encoded protein is CASSPQPRIGNSPLHF.

V gene TRBV12-3 or TRBV12-4 combines with J gene TRBJ2-7, with a weak D call TRBD1 (5 bases). The CDR3 extends over 14 amino acids. Trimming cost V 1 base and J 3 bases, with 10 bases left between them. The CDR3 reads CASSLVDKGYEQYF. CDR3 sequence (DNA): TGTGCCAGCAGTTTAGTGGACAAGGGCTACGAGCAGTACTTC.

CDR3 region: CASSVDREQETQYF. The CDR3 DNA reads TGTGCCAGCAGCGTAGATAGGGAACAAGAGACCCAGTACTTC. The chain employs TRBV9 and TRBJ2-5, with D hard to call. This CDR3 has 14 amino acids. Germline V gene data show CDR1 as SGDLS and CDR2 as YYNGEE. V was trimmed by 0 bases and J by 2 bases, leaving 8 bases between them.

This clonotype has just one count. A read error may produce the germline difference seen at one junction end. V and J are TRBV7-9 and TRBJ1-2, with 8 positions matching TRBD1. CDR1 and CDR2 (germline): SEHNR, FQNEAQ (reference sequence). The CDR3 sequence is 12 residues long. The CDR3 is CAGSSGGWGYTF. In DNA form, the CDR3 reads TGTGCCGGCAGCTCAGGGGGCTGGGGCTACACCTTC.

J is TRBJ2-7 and V is TRBV5-1, with 10 bases that match TRBD1. The germline gives CDR1 SGHRS, CDR2 YFSETQ. The CDR3 spans 14 residues. V shed 4 bases, J shed 3 bases, and the junction held 4 bases outside the gene matches. CDR3 residues: CASSKGQGIYEQYF. The CDR3 coding sequence is TGCGCCAGCAGCAAGGGACAGGGGATCTACGAGCAGTACTTC.

This chain uses TRBV7-2 with TRBJ1-5, with D perhaps TRBD1 (6 bases). Germline CDR1 reads SGHTA; CDR2 reads FQGNSA. Trimming pared 2 bases from V and 0 bases from J, leaving 20 bases between. The CDR3 extends over 19 amino acids. The CDR3 spells CASSLRGPRADNSNQPQHF. The DNA of the CDR3 is TGTGCCAGCAGCTTACGGGGGCCGCGGGCGGACAATAGCAATCAGCCCCAGCATTTT.

With respect to this clonotype: This may stem from a read error, because a much larger clone lies one nucleotide away. This chain joins TRBV6-6 and TRBJ2-5, with D possibly matching TRBD2 (5 bases). The germline gives CDR1 MNHNY, CDR2 SVGAGI (reference sequence). This CDR3 contains 13 residues. The CDR3 loop reads CAGSYTHGETQYF. The CDR3 DNA is TGTGCCGGCAGTTACACACACGGGGAAACCCAGTACTTC.

The chain is built from TRBV4-1 and TRBJ1-2; TRBD1 matches 7 bases. V shed 2 bases and J 12 bases; nucleotides not matched to a gene: 18. Germline CDR1 MGHRA, CDR2 YSYEKL. This CDR3 comprises 16 residues. CDR3 coding DNA: TGCGCCAGCAGCCAACGTCCGGCAGGGGGAGGTCAGGGCCACACCTTC. It encodes CASSQRPAGGGQGHTF.

Points on this clonotype: This may be a read error: a much more frequent sequence differs by one nucleotide. The chain carries TRBV9 and TRBJ2-5; D remains ambiguous. Trimming pared 3 bases from V and 11 bases from J, leaving 23 bases between. The CDR3 consists of 15 residues. In germline, CDR1 is SGDLS, CDR2 YYNGEE. The CDR3 DNA reads as TGTGCCAGCAGCGCCCAGCGTCCGCCTGGGAATGAGCAGTACTTC. Protein product: CASSAQRPPGNEQYF.

This clonotype occurred once. J is TRBJ2-7 and V is TRBV28, with D perhaps matching TRBD1 (5 bases). The V end lost 2 bases, the J end lost 0 bases, and 14 bases lay between the germline ends. Germline CDR1 and CDR2: MDHEN and SYDVKM. The CDR3 has 16 residues. CDR3 nucleotide sequence: TGTGCCAGCAGTTTAGGGTCGACAGCCCGCTCCTACGAGCAGTACTTC. Amino acid sequence: CASSLGSTARSYEQYF.

The CDR3 here is CASSLQTSGKTNEQYF. CDR3 nucleotide sequence: TGTGCCAGCAGCTTACAGACTAGCGGGAAGACCAATGAGCAGTACTTC. The J gene is TRBJ2-5, the V gene TRBV7-2; TRBD2 aligns across 11 bases. Germline V lookup: CDR1 SGHTA, CDR2 FQGNSA. V was clipped by 2 bases and J by 11 bases; unmatched bases: 13. CDR3 length equals 16 residues.

V and J are TRBV20-1 and TRBJ2-7; TRBD2 agrees at 8 bases. CDR3 length equals 14 residues. V was clipped by 0 bases and J by 4 bases; unmatched bases: 5. Germline CDR1 reads DFQATT; CDR2 reads SNEGSKA (reference sequence). The CDR3 reads CSAREIGGGYEQYF. The CDR3 coding sequence is TGCAGTGCTAGAGAAATCGGGGGGGGGTACGAGCAGTACTTC.

The J gene is TRBJ2-3, the V gene TRBV5-1; the match to TRBD2 covers 15 bases. Germline V gene sequence: CDR1 SGHRS, CDR2 YFSETQ. The V gene end was trimmed by 4 bases and the J gene end by 0 bases; junction bases not matched to a gene: 12. This CDR3 is 20 amino acids long. For the CDR3, the DNA is TGCGCCAGCAGCGCGGGACTAGCGGGAGGCAATTCGAAAAGCACAGATACGCAGTATTTT. Translating it yields CASSAGLAGGNSKSTDTQYF.

The chain uses TRBV29-1 and TRBJ2-1; 7 bases fit TRBD1. Germline trimming cut 6 bases from V and 4 bases from J; bases unmatched to any gene: 9. Germline V CDR1 and CDR2: SQVTM, ANQGSEA. The CDR3 length is 14 residues. As DNA, the CDR3 is TGCAGCGTGGGTAGGGGGCGCCAGTACAATGAGCAGTTCTTC. Protein product: CSVGRGRQYNEQFF.

The chain combines TRBV9 with TRBJ2-1, with D perhaps TRBD2 (5 bases). Trimming took 6 bases from V and 0 from J, leaving 10 bases between them. Germline lookup yields CDR1 SGDLS and CDR2 YYNGEE. The CDR3 sequence is 14 residues long. CDR3 region: CASNEGSSYNEQFF. CDR3 DNA: TGTGCCAGCAACGAAGGGAGCTCCTACAATGAGCAGTTCTTC.

The rearrangement uses TRBV20-1 and TRBJ1-5; TRBD1 is a possible D gene (5 bases). CDR3 length: 14 amino acids. Looked up from germline, CDR1 is DFQATT and CDR2 is SNEGSKA (reference sequence). V was shortened by 3 bases and J by 5 bases, with 14 bases between the two germline ends. The CDR3 protein is CSARPPGLDQPQHF. The CDR3 DNA reads as TGCAGTGCTAGGCCTCCAGGGCTTGATCAGCCCCAGCATTTT.

The J gene is TRBJ1-6, the V gene TRBV27; D is possibly TRBD1 (5 bases). The V gene's germline CDR1 is MNHEY and CDR2 SMNVEV (reference sequence). V was clipped by 6 bases and J by 8 bases, with 14 bases between them. The CDR3 is made up of 14 amino acids. The chain's CDR3 is CASRPGYGDSPLHF. CDR3 nucleotides: TGTGCCAGCAGGCCAGGGTACGGGGATTCACCCCTCCACTTT.